What follows are 11 T cell receptor beta chains derived from one specimen sequenced in a study of T-cell memory formation after mild COVID-19. One entry per CDR3 protein results from TCRdb running MiXCR on the 5' RACE reads. The table shows hundreds of thousands of distinct CDR3 sequences, with 20% to 25% occurring only once. The sequenced sample was PBMCs or a T cell subset sorted from them (not recorded which). These receptor sequences come from an adult woman who had mild COVID-19 (a few samples of this study predate the infection). Cell type and time point are not known.

Here the CDR3 DNA reads TGTGCCAGCAGTCCCGGACTAGCGGGGGGGTGGAATGAGCAGTTCTTC. Protein sequence: CASSPGLAGGWNEQFF. The rearrangement joins TRBV12-3 or TRBV12-4 to TRBJ2-1; 15 positions match TRBD2. The CDR3 loop spans 16 amino acids. The junction had 6 bases not matched to a gene; V was cut back by 5 bases and J by 7 bases.

V gene TRBV29-1 combines with J gene TRBJ2-7, with 10 positions matching TRBD1. CDR3 length: 14 residues. The J segment lost 3 bases and the V segment lost 6 bases, leaving 8 bases of the junction unmatched. CDR1 is SQVTM, CDR2 ANQGSEA, per germline. The CDR3 loop reads CSVGRDRGYYEQYF. CDR3 sequence (DNA): TGCAGCGTGGGCCGGGACAGGGGTTACTACGAGCAGTACTTC.

This chain joins TRBV7-9 and TRBJ2-3; D uncertain. V dropped 5 bases and J dropped 5 bases, with 14 bases sitting between them. The germline V gene encodes CDR1 SEHNR and CDR2 FQNEAQ (reference sequence). This CDR3 is 14 amino acids long. The CDR3 DNA reads as TGTGCCAGCAGCCGCAGCTTAAGCTTAGATACGCAGTATTTT. This sequence encodes CASSRSLSLDTQYF.

This clonotype was seen more than once but under ten times. The V and J genes are TRBV29-1 and TRBJ2-4; 11 bases align to TRBD1. The CDR3 is made up of 14 amino acids. The germline V gene has CDR1 SQVTM and CDR2 ANQGSEA. Trimming removed 6 bases from V and 5 bases from J; junction bases left unmatched: 6. CDR3 DNA: TGCAGCGTAGCCCCGGGACAGGGGGAAAACATTCAGTACTTC. Residues: CSVAPGQGENIQYF.

J is TRBJ2-5 and V is TRBV2; D unresolved. In germline, CDR1 is SNHLY, CDR2 FYNNEI. Trimming removed 4 bases from V and 0 bases from J, with 6 bases in between. This CDR3 comprises 13 residues. In DNA, the CDR3 is TGTGCCAGCAGTGCCACAGACCAAGAGACCCAGTACTTC. It specifies CASSATDQETQYF. Full variable domain (rest looked up from reference TRBV2 and TRBJ2-5): EPEVTQTPSHQVTQMGQEVILRCVPISNHLYFYWYRQILGQKVEFLVSFYNNEISEKSEIFDDQFSVERPDGSNFTLKIRSTKLEDSAMYFCASSATDQETQYFGPGTRLLVL.

This rearrangement joins TRBV5-1 to TRBJ2-5; 7 bases match TRBD2. This CDR3 is built from 15 residues. Germline-derived CDR1 and CDR2 are SGHRS and YFSETQ. V lost 4 bases to trimming and J lost 1 base; unmatched junction nucleotides: 7. The CDR3 region is CASSASPSGQETQYF. CDR3 sequence (DNA): TGCGCCAGCAGCGCTTCTCCTAGCGGCCAAGAGACCCAGTACTTC.

The rearrangement uses TRBV2 and TRBJ2-1, with 11 bases aligning to TRBD2. Germline CDR1 and CDR2: SNHLY and FYNNEI. This CDR3 contains 18 residues. The V gene end was trimmed by 5 bases and the J gene end by 2 bases; junction bases not matched to a gene: 11. CDR3 bases: TGTGCCAGCAGTAGGACGCTAGGACTAGCGGGCACCTACAATGAGCAGTTCTTC. This sequence encodes CASSRTLGLAGTYNEQFF.

This chain connects TRBV7-6 to TRBJ2-5, with 8 nucleotides matching TRBD1. CDR1 and CDR2 from the germline V gene are SGHVS and FNYEAQ. The CDR3 runs to 14 residues. V shed 6 bases and J 4 bases; nucleotides not matched to a gene: 7. CDR3 sequence (DNA): TGTGCCAGCAGACCACAGGGGGTAGCAGAGACCCAGTACTTC. Encoded protein: CASRPQGVAETQYF.

The V call is TRBV19, the J call TRBJ2-7; 11 bases map to TRBD2. V dropped 2 bases and J dropped 5; count of bases not matched to a gene: 2. The germline V gene has CDR1 LNHDA and CDR2 SQIVND (reference sequence). This CDR3 is 14 amino acids long. CDR3 region: CASSITSGSNEQYF. The CDR3 DNA reads as TGTGCCAGTAGTATAACTAGCGGGAGCAACGAGCAGTACTTC.

The V and J genes are TRBV5-1 and TRBJ2-1; 14 bases map to TRBD2. Trimming took 3 bases from V and 0 from J; bases not matched to a gene: 8. The CDR3 length is 19 residues. Germline V gene data show CDR1 as SGHRS and CDR2 as YFSETQ. The CDR3 nucleotides read TGCGCCAGCAGCTCGGGACTAGCGGGGGTATCTCCCTCCTACAATGAGCAGTTCTTC. It codes for CASSSGLAGVSPSYNEQFF.

For this clonotype: Mismatch with germline at one junction end may stem from a read error. The CDR3 is CASSPTLYTDTQYF. As DNA, the CDR3 is TGTGCTAGCAGCCCCACCCTATACACAGATACGCAGTATTTT. The chain carries TRBV7-7 and TRBJ2-3; D is undetermined. Germline assignment: CDR1 SSHAT and CDR2 FNYEAQ (reference sequence). The CDR3 runs 14 residues.